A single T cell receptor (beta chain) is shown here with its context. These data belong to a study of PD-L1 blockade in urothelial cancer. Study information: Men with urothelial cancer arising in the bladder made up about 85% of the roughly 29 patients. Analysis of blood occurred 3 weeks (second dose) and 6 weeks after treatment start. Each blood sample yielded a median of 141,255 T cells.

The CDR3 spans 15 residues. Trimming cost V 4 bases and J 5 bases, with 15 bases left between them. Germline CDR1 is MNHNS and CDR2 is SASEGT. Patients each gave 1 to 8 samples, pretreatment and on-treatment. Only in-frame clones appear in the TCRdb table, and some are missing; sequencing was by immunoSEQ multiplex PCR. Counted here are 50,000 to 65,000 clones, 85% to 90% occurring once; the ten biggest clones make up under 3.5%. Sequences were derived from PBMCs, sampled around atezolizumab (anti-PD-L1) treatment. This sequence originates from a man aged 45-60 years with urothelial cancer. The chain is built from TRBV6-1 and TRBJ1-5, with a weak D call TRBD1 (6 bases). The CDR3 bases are TGTGCCAGCAGTGGGTCCCGGGACATATATCAGCCCCAGCATTTT. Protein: CASSGSRDIYQPQHF.